These T cell receptor beta chains were read from a single sample in a study of identical twins. TCRdb reprocessed the 5' RACE reads via MiXCR and lists one record per CDR3 protein. There are about 200,000 distinct CDR3 sequences in the sample; about 10% occur only once, and 9% to 10% lies in the top ten. Material for sequencing was memory T cells sorted from blood. The receptor set was obtained from a man in his fifties in good health. The CDR3 runs from the conserved cysteine through the conserved F or W. The order of the fields is CDR3 protein, CDR3 DNA, D gene, V gene, clone size, J gene. A D gene is named only where the DNA matches it firmly. Only some rows state a clone size, as once, few, many or a class for expanded clones.

CATSRAGNVNTEAFF TGTGCCACCAGCAGAGCTGGGAACGTGAACACTGAAGCTTTCTTT - TRBV15 many TRBJ1-1
CASSRRPGTTYETQYF TGTGCCAGCAGCCGAAGGCCCGGGACCACTTATGAGACCCAGTACTTC - TRBV14 - TRBJ2-5
CASRQQGSSTGELFF TGTGCCAGCAGACAACAGGGGTCGAGCACCGGGGAGCTGTTTTTT TRBD1 TRBV12-3/TRBV12-4 few TRBJ2-2
CASSPGALGETQYF TGTGCCAGCTCACCAGGGGCATTGGGAGAGACCCAGTACTTC - TRBV18 - TRBJ2-5
CASSQRQGTYNEQFF TGTGCCAGCAGCCAGAGACAGGGGACGTACAATGAGCAGTTCTTC TRBD1 TRBV2 - TRBJ2-1
CASSPERGTSYNEQFF TGTGCCAGCAGTCCGGAGCGGGGAACGTCTTACAATGAGCAGTTCTTC TRBD2 TRBV7-8 once TRBJ2-1
CASRDATGGISYGYTF TGTGCCAGCCGCGACGCCACGGGGGGAATCAGCTATGGCTACACCTTC - TRBV6-1 many TRBJ1-2
CASSPVGRDYEQYF TGTGCCAGCTCACCGGTGGGACGAGACTACGAGCAGTACTTC - TRBV18 - TRBJ2-7
CASSLFSRTDTQYF TGTGCCAGCAGCTTGTTCTCCCGCACAGATACGCAGTATTTT - TRBV5-6 - TRBJ2-3
CASSIWLTSGLNTQYF TGCGCCAGCAGCATCTGGTTAACTAGCGGTTTAAATACGCAGTATTTT TRBD2 TRBV10-2 - TRBJ2-3
CASSVGTFYGYTF TGTGCCAGTAGTGTGGGGACATTCTATGGCTACACCTTC - TRBV19 - TRBJ1-2
CASSTGPNTEAFF TGTGCCAGCAGCACGGGCCCGAACACTGAAGCTTTCTTT - TRBV7-2 few TRBJ1-1
CASSYKSNYGYTF TGTGCCAGCAGTTACAAAAGTAACTATGGCTACACCTTC - TRBV6-5 - TRBJ1-2
CASSFGQGREETF TGTGCCAGCAGTTTCGGACAGGGGCGCGAAGAGACCTTC TRBD1 TRBV6-6 few TRBJ1-2
CASSYLMNTEAFF TGTGCCAGCAGTTACCTAATGAACACTGAAGCTTTCTTT - TRBV27 - TRBJ1-1
CASSELAGGYNEQFF TGTGCCAGCAGCGAACTAGCGGGAGGGTACAATGAGCAGTTCTTC TRBD2 TRBV7-2 many TRBJ2-1
CSARLGQGLVKNIQYF TGCAGTGCTAGATTGGGACAGGGGTTGGTCAAAAACATTCAGTACTTC TRBD1 TRBV20-1 many TRBJ2-4
CASSQIFRDTQYF TGCGCCAGCAGCCAGATATTTAGGGATACGCAGTATTTT - TRBV4-3 - TRBJ2-3
CASSSLYDGYTF TGTGCCAGCAGCTCCCTTTACGATGGCTACACCTTC - TRBV7-2 few TRBJ1-2
CAGNGAGEATDTQYF TGTGCCGGCAATGGGGCAGGGGAGGCAACAGATACGCAGTATTTT - TRBV25-1 many TRBJ2-3
CASSPGQGGTGELFF TGCGCCAGCAGCCCGGGACAGGGGGGCACCGGGGAGCTGTTTTTT TRBD1 TRBV5-1 few TRBJ2-2